Each of the 6 T cell receptor beta chains below was sequenced from the same sample in a study of blood T cell repertoires in COVID-19. Profiling relied on immunoSEQ multiplex PCR, and the TCRdb table lists in-frame clones only, not all of them. The data hold a few hundred thousand clones, with roughly 87% observed a single time. The sequenced material came from PBMCs or T cells enriched from blood (not recorded which). All receptors derive from a woman in her forties or fifties who had recovered from COVID-19.

V gene TRBV25-1 combines with J gene TRBJ1-2, with D possibly TRBD1 on 5 matching bases. V lost 1 base and J 7 bases, leaving 13 bases between the germline ends. Germline-derived CDR1 and CDR2 are MGHDK and SYGVNS. The CDR3 sequence is 14 residues long. This CDR3 reads CASSEFGGTGGYTF. The DNA for the CDR3 is TGTGCCAGCAGTGAATTCGGAGGGACCGGTGGCTACACCTTC.

The V and J genes are TRBV30 and TRBJ1-2, with D maybe TRBD1 (6 bases). Trimming cost V 4 bases and J 4 bases, with 13 bases left between them. The CDR3 sequence is 13 residues long. Germline values: CDR1 GTSNPN, CDR2 SVGIG (reference sequence). The CDR3 region is CAWNTGPPYGYTF. The DNA for the CDR3 is TGTGCCTGGAACACAGGGCCTCCCTATGGCTACACCTTC.

The rearrangement joins TRBV7-2 to TRBJ2-2; 14 bases are a match to TRBD2. Germline trimming cut 4 bases from V and 6 bases from J; bases unmatched to any gene: 4. Germline lookup yields CDR1 SGHTA and CDR2 FQGNSA. CDR3 length: 16 amino acids. CDR3: CASSSQTSGGAGELFF. DNA for the CDR3: TGTGCCAGCAGCTCTCAGACTAGCGGGGGGGCCGGGGAGCTGTTTTTT.

The rearrangement joins TRBV27 to TRBJ1-4, with 7 bases lining up with TRBD1. The CDR3 consists of 15 residues. Germline CDR1 is MNHEY and CDR2 is SMNVEV (reference sequence). V gave up 6 bases and J gave up 4 bases; unmatched junction bases: 8. The CDR3 is CASRVTGLGNEKLFF. In DNA, the CDR3 is TGTGCCAGCAGAGTGACAGGGCTGGGTAATGAAAAACTGTTTTTT.

V is TRBV5-4 and J is TRBJ1-6; no reliable D call. The V end was cut by 5 bases, the J end by 7 bases, with 22 bases between. The CDR3 consists of 17 residues. The germline gives CDR1 SGHNT, CDR2 YYREEE (reference sequence). The CDR3 DNA follows: TGTGCCAGCAGTTCAGCCGGGGTTAGGTCACCCAATTCACCCCTCCACTTT. Translated, it gives CASSSAGVRSPNSPLHF.

This chain links TRBV5-1 with TRBJ1-3, with D maybe TRBD1 (6 bases). The CDR3 spans 15 residues. V dropped 4 bases and J dropped 4 bases, with 15 bases sitting between them. The germline CDR1 and CDR2 sequences are SGHRS and YFSETQ. The chain's CDR3 is CASSPTGNPGNTIYF. The CDR3 DNA sequence: TGCGCCAGCAGCCCAACAGGGAATCCAGGAAACACCATATATTTT.